These 16 T cell receptor beta chains came from one sample sequenced in a study of OX40 agonist ivuxolimab in advanced cancers. Libraries were prepared by immunoSEQ multiplex PCR; TCRdb keeps only in-frame clonotypes and omits some of them. The sample records more than 50,000 clones, about nine tenths being singletons. Sequencing was performed on CD4+ or CD8+ T cells sorted from blood, taken in a trial of the OX40 agonist ivuxolimab. The receptors were sampled from an adult with an advanced solid tumor such as melanoma, head and neck, liver or kidney cancer.

The chain combines TRBV29-1 with TRBJ1-4; maybe TRBD1 (5 bases). Trimming cost V 8 bases and J 0 bases, with 16 bases left between them. Germline V gene data show CDR1 as SQVTM and CDR2 as ANQGSEA. The CDR3 extends over 15 amino acids. The CDR3 sequence is CSPGASYATNEKLFF. DNA for the CDR3: TGCAGCCCCGGGGCCTCTTACGCAACTAATGAAAAACTGTTTTTT. Variable domain in full (rest from reference TRBV29-1 and TRBJ1-4): SAVISQKPSRDICQRGTSLTIQCQVDSQVTMMFWYRQQPGQSLTLIATANQGSEATYESGFVIDKFPISRPNLTFSTLTVSNMSPEDSSIYLCSPGASYATNEKLFFGSGTQLSVL.

On this clone itself: Other nucleotide sequences in the sample specify the same CDR3. The chain couples TRBV28 to TRBJ1-1; D might be TRBD1 (5 bases). The CDR3 is 12 amino acids. Germline-derived CDR1 and CDR2 are MDHEN and SYDVKM. The V and J ends lost 6 bases and 5 bases respectively, with 10 bases between them. This CDR3 is CASSFGGTEAFF. In nucleotides, the CDR3 is TGTGCCAGCAGCTTCGGGGGAACTGAAGCTTTCTTT.

The CDR3 DNA reads TGTGCCAGCAGCCGGCCGGGACAGCGAACCTACGAGCAGTACTTC. It yields the protein CASSRPGQRTYEQYF. The chain links TRBV28 to TRBJ2-7, with 7 bases fitting TRBD1. Looked up from germline, CDR1 is MDHEN and CDR2 is SYDVKM. V was pared by 6 bases and J by 2 bases, with 10 bases of the junction left unmatched. This CDR3 spans 15 amino acids.

The chain carries TRBV10-3 and TRBJ1-2; tentatively, D is TRBD1 (6 bases). The germline V and J ends were trimmed by 2 bases and 7 bases, with 8 bases remaining between them. The CDR3 is made up of 12 amino acids. Germline-derived CDR1 and CDR2 are ENHRY and SYGVKD. CDR3 region: CAISEHRAGYTF. For the CDR3, the DNA is TGTGCCATCAGTGAGCACAGGGCTGGCTACACCTTC.

The chain is built from TRBV2 and TRBJ2-7, with D tentatively TRBD1 or TRBD2 (5 bases each). The germline V and J ends were trimmed by 4 bases and 4 bases, with 14 bases remaining between them. The CDR3 contains 14 residues. Germline-derived CDR1 and CDR2 are SNHLY and FYNNEI. The CDR3 coding sequence is TGTGCCAGCAGTGGAGGGGTCAAGGTGTACGAGCAGTACTTC. It yields the protein CASSGGVKVYEQYF.

DNA of the CDR3: TGTGCCAGCAGTGAGAGGGCAGGGCCGAGCTCCTACAATGAGCAGTTCTTC. It is translated as CASSERAGPSSYNEQFF. The chain employs TRBV6-4 and TRBJ2-1; either TRBD1 or TRBD2 may supply D (5 bases each). The CDR3 is 17 amino acids. V lost 3 bases and J lost 0, with 15 bases in between. The germline V gene encodes CDR1 MRHNA and CDR2 SNTAGT.

The chain recombines TRBV5-4 with TRBJ1-3; D is uncertain. V shed 5 bases and J shed 0 bases, with 9 bases lying between them. CDR3 length: 14 amino acids. Looked up from germline, CDR1 is SGHNT and CDR2 is YYREEE (reference sequence). CDR3 protein: CASRAPDSGNTIYF. CDR3 coding DNA: TGTGCCAGCAGAGCTCCCGACTCTGGAAACACCATATATTTT.

This chain links TRBV11-2 with TRBJ2-4, with TRBD2 as a possible D gene (5 bases). The length of the CDR3 is 13 residues. Trimming removed 1 base at V and 6 bases at J, with 7 bases between. In germline, CDR1 is SGHAT, CDR2 FQNNGV. CDR3 DNA sequence: TGTGCCAGCAGCTTAGCAGGAGGAAACATTCAGTACTTC. It translates to CASSLAGGNIQYF.

The chain couples TRBV2 to TRBJ2-3; TRBD2 matches at 13 bases. Germline values: CDR1 SNHLY, CDR2 FYNNEI. Trimming removed 6 bases from V and 1 base from J; junction bases left unmatched: 4. The length of the CDR3 is 16 residues. The CDR3 DNA reads TGTGCCAGCAGGAGGGGGACTAGCGGGGGCACAGATACGCAGTATTTT. Amino acid sequence: CASRRGTSGGTDTQYF.

The rearrangement joins TRBV5-6 to TRBJ2-4; no definite D call. V lost 1 base and J lost 9, with 23 bases in between. This CDR3 region has 17 residues. Germline V CDR1 and CDR2: SGHDT, YYEEEE. CDR3: CASSLLSGVQWITIQYF. CDR3 DNA sequence: TGTGCCAGCAGCTTGCTTTCTGGCGTACAGTGGATAACCATTCAGTACTTC.

V gene TRBV2 combines with J gene TRBJ2-5, with D tentatively TRBD1 (5 bases). Deletions cut 6 bases from V and 5 bases from J, with 16 bases between. Germline assignment: CDR1 SNHLY and CDR2 FYNNEI. The length of the CDR3 is 14 residues. The CDR3 sequence is CASRRRPPGETQYF. The CDR3 region has the DNA TGTGCCAGCAGACGCAGGCCCCCAGGGGAGACCCAGTACTTC.

The J gene is TRBJ1-2, the V gene TRBV30; a weak D match, TRBD1 (5 bases). Germline lookup yields CDR1 GTSNPN and CDR2 SVGIG (reference sequence). Trimming removed 3 bases from V and 7 bases from J, with 18 bases in between. The CDR3 runs to 14 residues. CDR3 amino acids: CAWRGPSGKFGYTF. CDR3 DNA: TGTGCCTGGAGGGGGCCGTCAGGGAAGTTTGGCTACACCTTC.

The CDR3 DNA is TGTGCCAGCAGTCCCGGACGGGGAAAATACACTGAAGCTTTCTTT. This encodes CASSPGRGKYTEAFF. V is TRBV6-5 and J is TRBJ1-1, with D unclear. V was shortened by 5 bases and J by 3 bases, with 16 bases between the two germline ends. The CDR3 length is 15 residues. Germline V gives CDR1 MNHEY, CDR2 SVGAGI.

The chain carries TRBV5-5 and TRBJ1-1, with 7 positions matching TRBD1. The length of the CDR3 is 16 residues. V lost 4 bases to trimming and J lost 6 bases; unmatched junction nucleotides: 15. Germline lookup yields CDR1 SGHKS and CDR2 YYEKEE (reference sequence). CDR3 nucleotides: TGTGCCAGCAGCGCGGCACAGGGGTGGGGAAGGGCTGAAGCTTTCTTT. Amino acid sequence: CASSAAQGWGRAEAFF.

This chain uses TRBV4-1 with TRBJ1-6; 8 nucleotides line up with TRBD1. V shed 3 bases and J 1 base; nucleotides not matched to a gene: 2. The CDR3 extends over 16 amino acids. Looked up from germline, CDR1 is MGHRA and CDR2 is YSYEKL. CDR3 in amino acids: CASSQTGVSYNSPLHF. The CDR3 bases are TGCGCCAGCAGCCAGACAGGGGTGTCCTATAATTCACCCCTCCACTTT.

V is TRBV7-6 and J is TRBJ2-1; TRBD2 is a possible D gene (6 bases). This CDR3 comprises 14 residues. The germline V gene encodes CDR1 SGHVS and CDR2 FNYEAQ. Trimming cost V 0 bases and J 10 bases, with 13 bases left between them. The CDR3 DNA reads TGTGCCAGCAGCTTAGCGCAAAATGGGGGGGAGCAGTTCTTC. Protein: CASSLAQNGGEQFF.